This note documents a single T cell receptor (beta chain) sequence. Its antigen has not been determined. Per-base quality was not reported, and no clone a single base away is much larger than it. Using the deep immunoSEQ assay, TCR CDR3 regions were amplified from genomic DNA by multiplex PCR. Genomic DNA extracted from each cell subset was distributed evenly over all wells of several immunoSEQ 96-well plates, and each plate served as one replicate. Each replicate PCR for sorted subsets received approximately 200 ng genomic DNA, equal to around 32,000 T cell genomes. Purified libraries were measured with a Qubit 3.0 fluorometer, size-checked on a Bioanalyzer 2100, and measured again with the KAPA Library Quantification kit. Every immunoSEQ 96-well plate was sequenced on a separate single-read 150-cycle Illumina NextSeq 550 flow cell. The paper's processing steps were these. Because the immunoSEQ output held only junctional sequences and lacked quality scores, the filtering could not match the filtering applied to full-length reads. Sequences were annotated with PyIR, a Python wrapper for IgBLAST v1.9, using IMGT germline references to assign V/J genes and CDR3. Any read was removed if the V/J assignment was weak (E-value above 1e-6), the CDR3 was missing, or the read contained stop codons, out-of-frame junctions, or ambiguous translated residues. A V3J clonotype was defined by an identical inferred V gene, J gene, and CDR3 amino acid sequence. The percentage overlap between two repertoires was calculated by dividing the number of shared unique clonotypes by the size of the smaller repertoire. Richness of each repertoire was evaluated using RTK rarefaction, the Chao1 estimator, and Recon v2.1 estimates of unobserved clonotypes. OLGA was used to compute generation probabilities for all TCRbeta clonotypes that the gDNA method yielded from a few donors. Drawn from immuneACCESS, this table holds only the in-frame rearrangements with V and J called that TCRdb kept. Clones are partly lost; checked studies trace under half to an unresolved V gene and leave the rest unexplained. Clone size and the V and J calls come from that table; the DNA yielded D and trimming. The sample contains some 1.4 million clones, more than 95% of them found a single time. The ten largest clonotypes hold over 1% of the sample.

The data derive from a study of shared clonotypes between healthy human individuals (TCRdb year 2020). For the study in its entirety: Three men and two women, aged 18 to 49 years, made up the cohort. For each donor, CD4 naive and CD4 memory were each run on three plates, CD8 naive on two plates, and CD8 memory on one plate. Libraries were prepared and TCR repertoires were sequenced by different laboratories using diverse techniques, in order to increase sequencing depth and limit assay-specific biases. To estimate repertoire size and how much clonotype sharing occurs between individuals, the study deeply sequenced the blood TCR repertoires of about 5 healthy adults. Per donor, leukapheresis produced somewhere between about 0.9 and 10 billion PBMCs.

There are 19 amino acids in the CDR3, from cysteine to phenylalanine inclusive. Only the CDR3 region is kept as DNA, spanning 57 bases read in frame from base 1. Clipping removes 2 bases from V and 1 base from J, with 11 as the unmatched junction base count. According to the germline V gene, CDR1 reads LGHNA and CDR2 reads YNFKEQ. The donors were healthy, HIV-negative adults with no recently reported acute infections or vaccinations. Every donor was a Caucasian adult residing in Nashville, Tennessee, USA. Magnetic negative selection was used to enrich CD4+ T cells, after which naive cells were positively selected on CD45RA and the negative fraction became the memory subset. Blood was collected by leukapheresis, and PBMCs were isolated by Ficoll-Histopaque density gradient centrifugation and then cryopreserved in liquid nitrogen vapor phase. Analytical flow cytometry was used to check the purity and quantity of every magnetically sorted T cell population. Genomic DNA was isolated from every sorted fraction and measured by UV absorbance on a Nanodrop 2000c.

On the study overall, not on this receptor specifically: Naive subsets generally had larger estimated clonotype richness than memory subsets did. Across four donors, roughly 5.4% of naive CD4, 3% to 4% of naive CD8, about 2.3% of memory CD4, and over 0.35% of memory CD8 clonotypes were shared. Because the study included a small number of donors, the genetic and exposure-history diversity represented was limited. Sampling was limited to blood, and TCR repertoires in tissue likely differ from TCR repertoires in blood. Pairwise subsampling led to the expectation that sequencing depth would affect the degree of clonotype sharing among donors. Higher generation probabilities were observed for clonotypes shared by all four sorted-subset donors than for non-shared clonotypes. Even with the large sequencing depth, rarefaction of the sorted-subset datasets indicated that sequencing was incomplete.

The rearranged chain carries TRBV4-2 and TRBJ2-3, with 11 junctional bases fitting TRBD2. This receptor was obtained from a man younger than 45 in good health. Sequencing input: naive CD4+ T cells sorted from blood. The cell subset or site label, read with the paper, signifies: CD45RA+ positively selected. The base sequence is TGTGCCAGCAGCCAAAACGTCGGTAGACTAGCGGGACGCACAGATACGCAGTATTTT. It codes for CASSQNVGRLAGRTDTQYF.